This passage covers 29 T cell receptor beta chains from one sample sequenced in a study of CD8+CD57+ T cells in acquired aplastic anemia. In patients chosen for sequencing, flow cytometry had shown CD8+CD57+ cell expansion. Genomic DNA was employed as the template in profiling TCR beta VDJ and CDR3. Each CDR3 protein is one row after TCRdb ran MiXCR on the reads. The sample consists of 150,000 to 160,000 distinct CDR3 sequences, approximately 52% of them appearing once. Sequenced input: sorted CD4+, CD8+, or CD8+CD57+ T cells (not recorded which) from PBMCs. These TCRs come from a human donor with aplastic anemia.

This clonotype was seen a single time. The V call is TRBV10-3, the J call TRBJ2-1; the D gene could be TRBD1 or TRBD2 (6 bases each). This CDR3 region has 15 residues. Germline V gene sequence: CDR1 ENHRY, CDR2 SYGVKD. V lost 4 bases and J 7 bases, leaving 17 bases between the germline ends. CDR3 region: CAISGGAGVRNEQFF. CDR3 sequence (DNA): TGTGCCATCAGTGGGGGGGCAGGGGTTCGGAATGAGCAGTTCTTC.

This clonotype has at least ten counts. The chain links TRBV19 to TRBJ2-7; possible D gene TRBD1, 6 bases. CDR1 LNHDA and CDR2 SQIVND come from the germline V gene (reference sequence). The CDR3 contains 13 residues. The V end lost 5 bases, the J end lost 4 bases, and 12 bases lay between the germline ends. The CDR3 DNA reads TGTGCCAGTAGTCGTGGGGGCTCGTACGAGCAGTACTTC. This codes for CASSRGGSYEQYF.

The V and J genes are TRBV25-1 and TRBJ1-1; no firm D call. Per the germline V gene, CDR1 is MGHDK and CDR2 is SYGVNS. This CDR3 spans 17 amino acids. V lost 5 bases to trimming and J lost 1 base, with 20 bases between them. Written as DNA, the CDR3 is TGTGCCAGCAGTCCGTTCGGAAACCTAATCCAGAACACTGAAGCTTTCTTT. Encoded protein: CASSPFGNLIQNTEAFF.

J is TRBJ2-3 and V is TRBV9, with a weak D call TRBD2 (5 bases). Germline V CDR1 and CDR2: SGDLS, YYNGEE. This CDR3 spans 13 amino acids. Trimming cost V 3 bases and J 4 bases, with 9 bases left between them. The CDR3 sequence: CASSAGLADTQYF. Written as DNA, the CDR3 is TGTGCCAGCAGCGCGGGGTTGGCAGATACGCAGTATTTT.

This clonotype was detected a few times. The chain recombines TRBV23-1 with TRBJ2-3, with 8 bases lining up with TRBD1. TRBV23-1 is marked as an open reading frame, function uncertain. The ends lost 4 bases at V and 4 bases at J; junction bases unmatched: 16. The CDR3 is made up of 18 amino acids. CDR3 bases: TGCGCCAGCAGTCTTGAGAGGACAGGGTCGATTAAGGCAGATACGCAGTATTTT. Residues: CASSLERTGSIKADTQYF.

A note on this clonotype: Germline and junction disagree at one end, which may indicate a read error. The genes are TRBV19 and TRBJ2-3, with D perhaps assigned TRBD1 or TRBD2 (6 bases each). The CDR3 runs 16 residues. Germline CDR1 and CDR2: LNHDA and SQIVND (reference sequence). Here the CDR3 DNA reads TGCGCCAGTAGTCGAGTGGGGGGCAATAATGCAGATACGCAGTATTTT. Protein sequence: CASSRVGGNNADTQYF.

The V gene is TRBV19, the J gene TRBJ2-1; a weak D match, TRBD1 (6 bases). The germline V gene has CDR1 LNHDA and CDR2 SQIVND (reference sequence). The CDR3 runs 13 residues. The V end was cut by 3 bases, the J end by 6 bases, with 9 bases between. The CDR3 DNA reads TGTGCCAGTAGTATGCAGGGGTTCAATGAGCAGTTCTTC. Protein sequence: CASSMQGFNEQFF.

The sample holds a few counts of this clonotype. The gene calls are TRBV24-1 and TRBJ1-5; 7 bases match TRBD1. The CDR3 is made up of 13 amino acids. CDR1 is KGHDR and CDR2 is SFDVKD in the germline V gene. V shed 7 bases, J shed 10 bases, and the junction held 9 bases outside the gene matches. The CDR3 here is CATRQGENQPQHF. The CDR3 DNA follows: TGTGCCACCAGGCAGGGGGAAAACCAACCCCAGCATTTT.

The chain employs TRBV7-2 and TRBJ2-7; a possible D gene is TRBD1 (6 bases). This CDR3 has 15 residues. CDR1 and CDR2 (germline): SGHTA, FQGNSA. Trimming took 5 bases from V and 6 from J, leaving 20 bases between them. The CDR3 sequence is CASSPNNRAPGEQYF. The CDR3 DNA reads as TGTGCCAGCAGCCCAAACAACAGGGCGCCCGGCGAGCAGTACTTC.

At least ten counts were recorded for this clonotype. The V gene is TRBV19, the J gene TRBJ2-3; TRBD2 is a possible D gene (5 bases). Germline loops: CDR1 LNHDA, CDR2 SQIVND (reference sequence). The CDR3 has 14 residues. Trimming cost V 4 bases and J 2 bases, with 10 bases left between them. The CDR3 is CASSNGLITDTQYF. The CDR3 DNA sequence: TGTGCCAGTAGTAACGGACTGATCACAGATACGCAGTATTTT.

This rearrangement joins TRBV24-1 to TRBJ1-5; a weak D match, TRBD1 (5 bases). Trimming cost V 6 bases and J 3 bases, with 11 bases left between them. Looked up from germline, CDR1 is KGHDR and CDR2 is SFDVKD. The CDR3 is made up of 14 amino acids. The chain's CDR3 is CATSSKGLNQPQHF. DNA of the CDR3: TGTGCCACCAGTTCTAAGGGGCTCAATCAGCCCCAGCATTTT.

The chain couples TRBV7-6 to TRBJ2-2, with D perhaps matching TRBD1 or TRBD2 (5 bases each). CDR1 is SGHVS and CDR2 is FNYEAQ in the germline V gene. V lost 1 base, J lost 1 base, and 10 bases lay in between. This CDR3 region has 16 residues. Here the CDR3 DNA reads TGTGCCAGCAGCTTAGTTGAGGGGTTGAACACCGGGGAGCTGTTTTTT. It specifies CASSLVEGLNTGELFF.

Regarding this clonotype: A clone one base away is much larger, so this may be a read error. The rearrangement joins TRBV6-5 to TRBJ2-6; a weak D match, TRBD2 (5 bases). Per the germline V gene, CDR1 is MNHEY and CDR2 is SVGAGI. The CDR3 has 14 residues. The CDR3 sequence is CACSYSSGPNVLTF. Here the CDR3 DNA reads TGTGCCTGCAGTTACTCGAGCGGTCCCAACGTCCTGACTTTC.

The gene calls are TRBV19 and TRBJ1-1; perhaps TRBD1 as D (5 bases). This CDR3 region has 14 residues. V was clipped by 4 bases and J by 1 base, with 10 bases between them. Per the germline V gene, CDR1 is LNHDA and CDR2 is SQIVND (reference sequence). CDR3 amino acids: CASSTGTGNTEAFF. CDR3 in DNA: TGTGCCAGTAGTACCGGGACGGGGAACACTGAAGCTTTCTTT.

This clonotype was detected many times. The chain uses TRBV7-8 and TRBJ2-3; D may correspond to TRBD1 or TRBD2 (6 bases each). The CDR3 sequence is 17 residues long. V lost 5 bases to trimming and J lost 0 bases, with 18 bases between them. Looked up from germline, CDR1 is SGHVS and CDR2 is FQNEAQ. In DNA form, the CDR3 reads TGTGCCAGCAGCCCCAAGCTTCAGGGGAGGAGCACAGATACGCAGTATTTT. Residues: CASSPKLQGRSTDTQYF.

This rearrangement joins TRBV7-8 to TRBJ2-3; D gene ambiguous. V lost 4 bases, J lost 9 bases, and 11 bases lay in between. CDR1 and CDR2 from the germline V gene are SGHVS and FQNEAQ. The CDR3 has 12 residues. This chain's CDR3 is CASSSNSQTQYF. CDR3 in DNA: TGTGCCAGCAGCTCCAACTCCCAGACGCAGTATTTT.

V gene TRBV29-1 combines with J gene TRBJ2-2; D unresolved. Deletions cut 7 bases from V and 0 bases from J, with 12 bases between. Germline loops: CDR1 SQVTM, CDR2 ANQGSEA. The CDR3 length is 14 residues. This CDR3 reads CSADGQSNTGELFF. The CDR3 DNA reads TGCAGCGCCGACGGCCAGTCGAACACCGGGGAGCTGTTTTTT.

This clonotype has at least ten counts. This chain links TRBV7-8 with TRBJ2-5; D is perhaps TRBD1 (6 bases). CDR1 is SGHVS and CDR2 is FQNEAQ in the germline V gene. The CDR3 spans 14 residues. Trimming cost V 5 bases and J 1 base, with 11 bases left between them. The CDR3 loop reads CASSPMGAQETQYF. In DNA, the CDR3 is TGTGCCAGCAGCCCCATGGGGGCCCAAGAGACCCAGTACTTC.

DNA for the CDR3: TGTGCCAGCAGCTCAGGACAGGGAAGTGCTGAAGCTTTCTTT. It translates to CASSSGQGSAEAFF. The rearrangement joins TRBV5-4 to TRBJ1-1; 8 bases line up with TRBD1. The CDR3 spans 14 residues. CDR1 SGHNT and CDR2 YYREEE come from the germline V gene (reference sequence). The V segment lost 3 bases and the J segment 6 bases; nucleotides outside the gene matches: 7. Full variable domain (remainder filled in from reference TRBV5-4 and TRBJ1-1): ETGVTQSPTHLIKTRGQQVTLRCSSQSGHNTVSWYQQALGQGPQFIFQYYREEENGRGNFPPRFSGLQFPNYSSELNVNALELDDSALYLCASSSGQGSAEAFFGQGTRLTVV.

In the case of this clonotype: A much more abundant neighbour one base away suggests this may be a read error. The rearrangement uses TRBV7-9 and TRBJ2-1; D is ambiguous. Per the germline V gene, CDR1 is SEHNR and CDR2 is FQNEAQ (reference sequence). Trimming cost V 3 bases and J 8 bases, with 8 bases left between them. This CDR3 has 12 residues. In DNA, the CDR3 is TGTGCCAGCAGCTTCACGGATGATGAGCAGTTCTTC. It codes for CASSFTDDEQFF.

As regards this clonotype: A read error may explain this, as a much larger clone is one base away. This chain links TRBV7-3 with TRBJ2-3, with 9 nucleotides matching TRBD2. This CDR3 spans 15 amino acids. J lost 8 bases, V lost 4 bases, and 10 bases had no gene match. Germline V gene lookup returns CDR1 SGHTA and CDR2 FQGTGA. CDR3 in DNA: TGTGCCAGCAGCTGGGGCGGGGGGGCAGAAGGTACGCAGTATTTT. It specifies CASSWGGGAEGTQYF.

The chain has TRBV24-1 and TRBJ2-1, with 10 bases matching TRBD2. Germline values: CDR1 KGHDR, CDR2 SFDVKD. The V and J ends lost 6 bases and 3 bases, in that order; junction bases with no gene match: 7. The CDR3 runs 16 residues. CDR3 DNA: TGTGCCACCAGTTCCGGGACTAGCGCCTTCTACAATGAGCAGTTCTTC. This sequence encodes CATSSGTSAFYNEQFF.

Worth noting for this clonotype: At one end, the junction sequence differs from germline, possibly due to a read error. The chain employs TRBV19 and TRBJ2-7, with D perhaps TRBD1 (6 bases). Germline CDR1 LNHDA, CDR2 SQIVND (reference sequence). CDR3 length: 13 residues. Here the CDR3 reads CASTSQGSHEQYF. In nucleotides, the CDR3 is TGTGCCAGTACCTCACAGGGCTCCCACGAGCAGTACTTC.

The chain couples TRBV7-2 to TRBJ2-2; D ambiguous. In germline, CDR1 is SGHTA, CDR2 FQGNSA. The CDR3 has 12 residues. V was trimmed by 5 bases and J by 7 bases, leaving 8 bases between them. The CDR3 spells CASSLTIGELFF. In DNA form, the CDR3 reads TGTGCCAGCAGCCTTACAATCGGGGAGCTGTTTTTT.

V is TRBV9 and J is TRBJ2-3; the D gene is possibly TRBD2 (6 bases). This CDR3 region has 14 residues. V was cut by 5 bases and J by 1 base, with 11 bases left in between. The germline gives CDR1 SGDLS, CDR2 YYNGEE. The CDR3 sequence is CASRDERGTDTQYF. CDR3 nucleotide sequence: TGTGCCAGCAGAGATGAGCGGGGCACAGATACGCAGTATTTT.

This chain uses TRBV2 with TRBJ1-2, with D unresolved. The V end lost 5 bases, the J end lost 0 bases, and 16 bases lay between the germline ends. The CDR3 sequence is 16 residues long. CDR1 and CDR2 (germline): SNHLY, FYNNEI. Here the CDR3 reads CASSQTDETTNYGYTF. CDR3 DNA: TGTGCCAGCAGTCAAACGGACGAAACGACTAACTATGGCTACACCTTC.

Points on this clonotype: Relative to the germline gene, one junction end is altered; a read error may explain this. The rearrangement uses TRBV3-1 and TRBJ2-1; D is undetermined. This CDR3 is 12 amino acids long. CDR1 and CDR2 from the germline V gene are LGHDT and YNNKEL (reference sequence). CDR3 region: CASSQDRQLEVF. The CDR3 coding sequence is TGTGCCAGCAGCCAAGATCGTCAGCTCGAGGTCTTC.

The table lists this clonotype with many counts. The chain carries TRBV4-2 and TRBJ2-1, with D maybe TRBD2 (7 bases). Germline V CDR1 and CDR2: LGHNA, YNFKEQ. V was shortened by 10 bases and J by 8 bases, with 27 bases between the two germline ends. This CDR3 is 16 amino acids long. CDR3 in amino acids: CAIPIRGGNSLDEQFF. CDR3 coding DNA: TGTGCCATTCCGATTAGGGGGGGCAATTCTTTGGATGAGCAGTTCTTC.

The chain couples TRBV7-3 to TRBJ1-1; the D is unclear. V lost 7 bases and J lost 0, with 6 bases in between. The CDR3 is made up of 12 amino acids. CDR1 is SGHTA and CDR2 is FQGTGA in the germline V gene. This CDR3 reads CASTKMNTEAFF. DNA of the CDR3: TGTGCCAGCACCAAGATGAACACTGAAGCTTTCTTT. Using reference TRBV7-3 and TRBJ1-1 for the parts outside the CDR3, the full variable domain is GAGVSQTPSNKVTEKGKYVELRCDPISGHTALYWYRQSLGQGPEFLIYFQGTGAADDSGLPNDRFFAVRPEGSVSTLKIQRTERGDSAVYLCASTKMNTEAFFGQGTRLTVV.